The entry that follows covers one T cell receptor beta chain sequence. These data belong to a study of blood T cell repertoires in COVID-19. As for the study in general: Collection of acute and convalescent COVID-19 samples took place in the United States, Italy and Spain.

Profiled with immunoSEQ multiplex PCR; TCRdb holds only in-frame clones, not every one. This table holds around 160,000 clones, more than 70% found once. CDR3 length: 16 residues. After removal of 0 bases from V and 6 bases from J, the junction contained 10 bases not matched to a gene. Per germline, CDR1 WNHNN and CDR2 SYGVQD (reference sequence). The sequenced sample was PBMCs or T cells enriched from blood (not recorded which). The chain couples TRBV10-1 to TRBJ1-1; 7 bases are a match to TRBD1. The origin of this receptor is a man in his forties who had recovered from COVID-19. The CDR3 reads CASSESLIGGASEAFF. In DNA form, the CDR3 reads TGCGCCAGCAGTGAGTCCCTGATAGGGGGCGCGTCTGAAGCTTTCTTT.